Listed below are T cell receptor beta chains from one sample, sequenced in a study of T cells in Graves' hyperthyroidism and ophthalmopathy. TCRdb fed the multiplex PCR reads into MiXCR, producing one record per CDR3 protein. The table records around 350,000 distinct CDR3 sequences, just under 25% of them present only once. The sample comprised blood. These receptors came from a man aged 50 or older with Graves' hyperthyroidism. Both conserved end residues are part of each CDR3.

v_gene | CDR3aa
TRBV24-1 | CATSEPYGTGAYEQYF
TRBV3-1 | CASSPKGTGGGYTF
TRBV29-1 | CSVGGGLGYGYTF
TRBV11-1 | CASSLRRQGDEQYF
TRBV9 | CASSVEAQNTEAFF
TRBV27 | CASSSRLGSSYNEQFF
TRBV27 | CASSPQGRSNQPQHF
TRBV9 | CASSVDPGLTYEQYF
TRBV12-3/TRBV12-4 | CASSLDPWDSNTEAFF
TRBV12-3/TRBV12-4 | CASSASGTDYEQYF
TRBV11-2 | CASSNQGASGNTIYF
TRBV29-1 | CSVAGEGGTDTQYF
TRBV7-9 | CASSVDVTGELFF
TRBV28 | CASSSGGKSTNEKLFF
TRBV12-3/TRBV12-4 | CASSLGLAGDYNEQFF
TRBV10-3 | CAGGPTPYNEQFF
TRBV5-1 | CASSRLAGVSTDTQYF
TRBV6-1 | CASSASEGSYTF
TRBV7-9 | CASSLIAGTARHEQYF
TRBV6-1 | CASSPRTTQYTDTQYF
TRBV20-1 | CSARDLDRNSYEQYF
TRBV7-9 | CASSLGWAGLTDTQYF
TRBV12-3/TRBV12-4 | CASRIGTSRQETQYF
TRBV30 | CAWTRTGPNTEAFF
TRBV6-8 | CASSGVGNYGYTF
TRBV9 | CASSVVGETGELFF
TRBV12-5 | CASGLVLASGYEQYF